The 27 T cell receptor beta chains reported below all come from one sample, sequenced in a study of T cells in Graves' hyperthyroidism and ophthalmopathy. RNA transcripts yielded amplified TCR beta CDR3 regions. When the TCR CDR3 underwent first-round RT-PCR, the HTBI primer set was used. In TCRdb, the multiplex PCR reads were re-called with MiXCR into one record per CDR3 protein. Altogether around 520,000 distinct CDR3 sequences are present, approximately 14% being singletons, with the ten largest covering roughly 13%. Sequencing was performed on blood. Receptors originate from a middle-aged woman with Graves' hyperthyroidism.

The rearrangement links TRBV4-2 to TRBJ1-5; TRBD1 might be the D (5 bases). This CDR3 is built from 16 residues. V lost 1 base and J 7 bases, leaving 17 bases between the germline ends. Germline V gene sequence: CDR1 LGHNA, CDR2 YNFKEQ. The CDR3, as DNA: TGTGCCAGCAGCCAAGGTGTCGGGACGCTGATGCAGCCCCAGCATTTT. The encoded protein is CASSQGVGTLMQPQHF.

This clonotype was counted many times. The rearrangement uses TRBV2 and TRBJ2-1, with D possibly called TRBD1 or TRBD2 (5 bases each). This CDR3 region has 14 residues. Germline values: CDR1 SNHLY, CDR2 FYNNEI. V lost 8 bases and J lost 8, with 19 bases in between. The CDR3 nucleotides read TGTGCCAGCGTGGGACCAACCCTCTTCCATGAGCAGTTCTTC. Translation gives CASVGPTLFHEQFF.

This clonotype occurred many times. V usage is TRBV2 and J usage is TRBJ2-7, with 13 bases matching TRBD2. CDR3 length: 15 amino acids. V gave up 6 bases and J gave up 1 base; unmatched junction bases: 3. Germline values: CDR1 SNHLY, CDR2 FYNNEI. CDR3 nucleotides: TGTGCCAGCAGAGGACTAGCGGGAGTTTCCTACGAGCAGTACTTC. Translating it yields CASRGLAGVSYEQYF.

There are a few counts of this clonotype. The chain employs TRBV5-1 and TRBJ1-6, with TRBD1 matching 7 bases. V dropped 3 bases and J dropped 7; count of bases not matched to a gene: 7. CDR1 SGHRS and CDR2 YFSETQ come from the germline V gene. The CDR3 covers 15 residues. CDR3 bases: TGCGCCAGCAGCTGGGCTGACAGGGAGAATTCACCCCTCCACTTT. Its protein is CASSWADRENSPLHF.

At least ten counts were recorded for this clonotype. This rearrangement joins TRBV4-1 to TRBJ2-7; no clear D. CDR3 length: 11 residues. The V end was cut by 1 base, the J end by 7 bases, with 5 bases between. Germline V CDR1 and CDR2: MGHRA, YSYEKL. CDR3 sequence (DNA): TGCGCCAGCAGCCAAGCGCGGGAGCAGTACTTC. It specifies CASSQAREQYF.

This clonotype has ten or more counts. The chain has TRBV5-1 and TRBJ1-5; D might be TRBD1 (5 bases). There are 15 residues in the CDR3. The ends were cut back, 0 bases at V and 1 base at J, with 8 bases in the middle. Germline V gives CDR1 SGHRS, CDR2 YFSETQ. The CDR3 sequence is CASSLAGLSNQPQHF. DNA of the CDR3: TGCGCCAGCAGCTTGGCAGGGTTGAGCAATCAGCCCCAGCATTTT.

This clonotype has just a few counts. The chain is built from TRBV14 and TRBJ1-2; the D gene is possibly TRBD1 (5 bases). Germline-derived CDR1 and CDR2 are SGHDN and FVKESK. The CDR3 loop spans 17 amino acids. The ends were cut back, 0 bases at V and 4 bases at J, with 18 bases in the middle. CDR3 nucleotide sequence: TGTGCCAGCAGCCAAGATCCGGGGACCCCTGTTGGCTATGGCTACACCTTC. It yields the protein CASSQDPGTPVGYGYTF. Using reference TRBV14 and TRBJ1-2 for the parts outside the CDR3, the full variable domain is EAGVTQFPSHSVIEKGQTVTLRCDPISGHDNLYWYRRVMGKEIKFLLHFVKESKQDESGMPNNRFLAERTGGTYSTLKVQPAELEDSGVYFCASSQDPGTPVGYGYTFGSGTRLTVV.

In this sample, this clonotype turned up many times. This sequence joins TRBV14 and TRBJ2-1, with D tentatively TRBD2 (5 bases). Deletions cut 4 bases from V and 8 bases from J, with 21 bases between. The length of the CDR3 is 16 residues. Germline assignment: CDR1 SGHDN and CDR2 FVKESK. CDR3 DNA sequence: TGTGCCAGCAGCCGAAGGAGTGCTAGCTTCAGCGATGAGCAGTTCTTC. It translates to CASSRRSASFSDEQFF.

This clonotype was counted only a few times. This chain links TRBV5-4 with TRBJ1-2, with a weak D call TRBD1 (5 bases). The CDR3 covers 15 residues. Germline CDR1 and CDR2: SGHNT and YYREEE (reference sequence). V shed 4 bases and J shed 4 bases, with 17 bases lying between them. The CDR3 DNA reads as TGTGCCAGCAGCACGTCGACAGCGAGTAGCTATGGCTACACCTTC. Translated: CASSTSTASSYGYTF.

This clonotype was detected ten times or more. The chain uses TRBV28 and TRBJ1-5; D not resolved. The CDR3 consists of 13 residues. With 1 base removed from V and 6 bases from J, the gap between germline ends came to 7 bases. Germline loops: CDR1 MDHEN, CDR2 SYDVKM. The DNA of the CDR3 is TGTGCCAGCAGTTTATCGGGGTTTCAGCCCCAGCATTTT. Residues: CASSLSGFQPQHF. The complete variable domain, with remaining parts taken from reference TRBV28 and TRBJ1-5, reads DVKVTQSSRYLVKRTGEKVFLECVQDMDHENMFWYRQDPGLGLRLIYFSYDVKMKEKGDIPEGYSVSREKKERFSLILESASTNQTSMYLCASSLSGFQPQHFGDGTRLSIL.

The chain combines TRBV6-1 with TRBJ2-1; no reliable D call. The CDR3 loop spans 10 amino acids. Trimming took off 6 bases at V and 9 bases at J, with 6 bases between the two ends. Germline V gives CDR1 MNHNS, CDR2 SASEGT. The CDR3: CASSELEQFF. In nucleotides, the CDR3 is TGTGCCAGCAGCGAGCTTGAGCAGTTCTTC.

This clonotype appeared a few times. This chain joins TRBV5-5 and TRBJ1-4; D might be TRBD1 (6 bases). Germline V gene lookup returns CDR1 SGHKS and CDR2 YYEKEE (reference sequence). The CDR3 has 16 residues. Trimming removed 4 bases from V and 1 base from J, with 14 bases in between. CDR3 region: CASSTFQGLTNEKLFF. CDR3 sequence (DNA): TGTGCCAGCAGCACCTTCCAGGGGTTAACTAATGAAAAACTGTTTTTT.

This clonotype was picked up many times. The chain combines TRBV12-3 or TRBV12-4 with TRBJ1-1; D remains ambiguous. The CDR3 has 12 amino acids. V gave up 6 bases and J gave up 5 bases, with 10 bases separating them. The DNA for the CDR3 is TGTGCCAGCAGCAAATGGGGTACTGAAGCTTTCTTT. It yields the protein CASSKWGTEAFF.

There are a few counts of this clonotype. The chain employs TRBV24-1 and TRBJ2-7; D is unresolved. The CDR3 has 12 residues. Germline CDR1 is KGHDR and CDR2 is SFDVKD. Trimming removed 2 bases at V and 7 bases at J, with 8 bases between. CDR3 bases: TGTGCCACCAGTGATTCGGCTACAGAGCAGTACTTC. It encodes CATSDSATEQYF.

This clonotype was seen only a few times. This rearrangement joins TRBV4-1 to TRBJ2-7; the D is unclear. The CDR3 totals 17 residues. Per germline, CDR1 MGHRA and CDR2 YSYEKL. Trimming shortened V by 0 bases and J by 0 bases, and 15 bases separated the two germline ends. For the CDR3, the DNA is TGCGCCAGCAGCCAAGACCCCCAAGCAGGAAGCTCCTACGAGCAGTACTTC. Its translation is CASSQDPQAGSSYEQYF.

This clonotype occurred many times. J is TRBJ2-1 and V is TRBV29-1, with D tentatively TRBD1 or TRBD2 (5 bases each). Trimming pared 6 bases from V and 2 bases from J, leaving 14 bases between. The CDR3 runs to 14 residues. Germline CDR1 SQVTM, CDR2 ANQGSEA. CDR3 sequence: CSVLERGPYNEQFF. DNA of the CDR3: TGCAGCGTACTCGAGAGGGGACCCTACAATGAGCAGTTCTTC.

The chain is built from TRBV18 and TRBJ2-3, with D unresolved. Per germline, CDR1 KGHSH and CDR2 LQKENI. This CDR3 has 13 residues. V dropped 3 bases and J dropped 4 bases, with 8 bases sitting between them. CDR3 protein: CASSPNQADTQYF. The CDR3 nucleotides read TGTGCCAGCTCACCCAACCAAGCAGATACGCAGTATTTT.

There are many counts of this clonotype. This chain joins TRBV5-1 and TRBJ2-1; 7 bases match TRBD1. The germline CDR1 and CDR2 sequences are SGHRS and YFSETQ. V lost 0 bases to trimming and J lost 9 bases; unmatched junction nucleotides: 12. The length of the CDR3 is 16 residues. In DNA, the CDR3 is TGCGCCAGCAGCTTGGAATCAGGGGGAAAGTCCGGTGAGCAGTTCTTC. Its protein product is CASSLESGGKSGEQFF.

This clonotype appeared many times. The CDR3 DNA reads as TGTGCCAGCAGCACCTCACCACGACAGGGGCAGAACACCGGGGAGCTGTTTTTT. Its translation: CASSTSPRQGQNTGELFF. The chain couples TRBV13 to TRBJ2-2; TRBD1 matches at 8 bases. Trimming at V came to 5 bases and at J to 1 base, leaving 12 bases not matched to a gene. The CDR3 totals 18 residues. The germline V gene has CDR1 PRHDT and CDR2 FYEKMQ (reference sequence). Variable domain in full (rest from reference TRBV13 and TRBJ2-2): AAGVIQSPRHLIKEKRETATLKCYPIPRHDTVYWYQQGPGQDPQFLISFYEKMQSDKGSIPDRFSAQQFSDYHSELNMSSLELGDSALYFCASSTSPRQGQNTGELFFGEGSRLTVL.

This clonotype was seen ten or more times. Written as DNA, the CDR3 is TGTGCCAGACTTCTTGGGACTAGCGGGAGGTGCATTCAGTACTTC. Its protein product is CARLLGTSGRCIQYF. J is TRBJ2-4 and V is TRBV2, with TRBD2 identical over 15 bases. The CDR3 runs 15 residues. V dropped 9 bases and J dropped 9; count of bases not matched to a gene: 9. Per germline, CDR1 SNHLY and CDR2 FYNNEI. The full variable domain, with the rest looked up from reference TRBV2 and TRBJ2-4, is EPEVTQTPSHQVTQMGQEVILRCVPISNHLYFYWYRQILGQKVEFLVSFYNNEISEKSEIFDDQFSVERPDGSNFTLKIRSTKLEDSAMYFCARLLGTSGRCIQYFGAGTRLSVL.

This clonotype was counted at least ten times. This rearrangement joins TRBV2 to TRBJ1-1; a possible D gene is TRBD1 (6 bases). This CDR3 has 15 amino acids. Trimming took off 2 bases at V and 3 bases at J, with 13 bases between the two ends. Germline assignment: CDR1 SNHLY and CDR2 FYNNEI. Here the CDR3 DNA reads TGTGCCAGCAGTGAAATAACAGGGAGCGACACTGAAGCTTTCTTT. Its translation: CASSEITGSDTEAFF.

There are a few counts of this clonotype. J is TRBJ2-5 and V is TRBV4-2; 9 nucleotides line up with TRBD1. Trimming cost V 1 base and J 5 bases; bases outside gene matches: 8. There are 16 residues in the CDR3. Germline CDR1 is LGHNA and CDR2 is YNFKEQ. This CDR3 is CASSQGVGQGSETQYF. The CDR3 DNA is TGTGCCAGCAGCCAAGGTGTAGGACAGGGGTCCGAGACCCAGTACTTC.

Only a few counts were recorded for this clonotype. This sequence joins TRBV10-2 and TRBJ2-3; unclear D gene. Trimming pared 6 bases from V and 5 bases from J, leaving 6 bases between. The CDR3 consists of 11 residues. CDR1 is WSHSY, CDR2 SAAADI, per germline. The CDR3 loop is CASRMGDTQYF. CDR3 DNA sequence: TGCGCCAGCAGAATGGGAGATACGCAGTATTTT.

This clonotype was seen at least ten times. This chain links TRBV7-3 with TRBJ1-2, with a weak D call TRBD1 (6 bases). The CDR3 length is 14 residues. V lost 7 bases to trimming and J lost 6 bases, with 18 bases between them. The germline V gene encodes CDR1 SGHTA and CDR2 FQGTGA. CDR3 bases: TGTGCCAGCACCCTGGCTTCAGGGGCCGATGGCTACACCTTC. This sequence encodes CASTLASGADGYTF. Supplemented by reference TRBV7-3 and TRBJ1-2, the full variable domain reads GAGVSQTPSNKVTEKGKYVELRCDPISGHTALYWYRQSLGQGPEFLIYFQGTGAADDSGLPNDRFFAVRPEGSVSTLKIQRTERGDSAVYLCASTLASGADGYTFGSGTRLTVV.

This clonotype showed up many times. This sequence joins TRBV28 and TRBJ1-2, with 10 bases fitting TRBD1. J lost 4 bases, V lost 5 bases, and 4 bases had no gene match. This CDR3 has 14 amino acids. Germline V gives CDR1 MDHEN, CDR2 SYDVKM. The CDR3 nucleotides read TGTGCCAGCAGTGGGACAGGGGACTCCTATGGCTACACCTTC. This sequence encodes CASSGTGDSYGYTF.

This clonotype appeared a few times. The genes are TRBV4-2 and TRBJ2-7; D call uncertain. The V end was cut by 0 bases, the J end by 4 bases, with 13 bases between. The CDR3 has 15 amino acids. Germline values: CDR1 LGHNA, CDR2 YNFKEQ. As DNA, the CDR3 is TGTGCCAGCAGCCAAGATAGGCACCTCTGGTACGAGCAGTACTTC. It codes for CASSQDRHLWYEQYF.

This chain uses TRBV7-9 with TRBJ2-7, with D tentatively TRBD2 (5 bases). The CDR3 is made up of 16 amino acids. V was clipped by 1 base and J by 0 bases, with 13 bases between them. Germline CDR1 is SEHNR and CDR2 is FQNEAQ (reference sequence). The CDR3 region has the DNA TGTGCCAGCAGCTTAGATCGTCTAGCTGCCTCCTACGAGCAGTACTTC. Residues: CASSLDRLAASYEQYF.